Presented here are 13 T cell receptor beta chains from one specimen sequenced in a study of naive and memory T cell subsets. Both TRBC1 and TRBC2 were covered by a beta constant-region primer of two equimolar oligonucleotides. TCRdb recomputed calls from the UMI-ligation and nested PCR reads with MiXCR, one row per CDR3 protein. Here the sample spans about 150,000 distinct CDR3 sequences, 17% being singletons. The source material was naive CD4+ T cells from blood. The receptor source for this set is a human donor in good health.

The table lists this clonotype with a few counts. CDR3 sequence: CSAPPIVQETQYF. CDR3 coding DNA: TGCAGTGCCCCGCCCATAGTCCAAGAGACCCAGTACTTC. The J gene is TRBJ2-5, the V gene TRBV20-1, with D hard to call. CDR1 and CDR2 from the germline V gene are DFQATT and SNEGSKA (reference sequence). V lost 6 bases to trimming and J lost 1 base, with 12 bases between them. The CDR3 has 13 amino acids.

The rearrangement joins TRBV3-1 to TRBJ2-2; 9 bases map to TRBD2. The V segment lost 1 base and the J segment 7 bases; nucleotides outside the gene matches: 7. Germline-derived CDR1 and CDR2 are LGHDT and YNNKEL (reference sequence). This CDR3 is 16 amino acids long. DNA of the CDR3: TGTGCCAGCAGCCAAGTAGCGGGGGACCTAGGCGGGGAGCTGTTTTTT. It yields the protein CASSQVAGDLGGELFF.

This clonotype was seen only a few times. The gene calls are TRBV3-1 and TRBJ2-7; 8 bases match TRBD1. The V segment lost 0 bases and the J segment 0 bases; nucleotides outside the gene matches: 4. The CDR3 has 16 residues. Germline V gene sequence: CDR1 LGHDT, CDR2 YNNKEL (reference sequence). CDR3 coding DNA: TGTGCCAGCAGCCAAGAAGGACAGGGTAACTCCTACGAGCAGTACTTC. Residues: CASSQEGQGNSYEQYF.

This chain uses TRBV20-1 with TRBJ2-1; 13 nucleotides line up with TRBD2. The CDR3 is 16 residues long. The ends lost 2 bases at V and 6 bases at J; junction bases unmatched: 7. Germline V gives CDR1 DFQATT, CDR2 SNEGSKA (reference sequence). As DNA, the CDR3 is TGCAGTGCTAGACCCTCGGGACTAGCGGGAACCAATGAGCAGTTCTTC. Protein sequence: CSARPSGLAGTNEQFF.

This clonotype has more than one count but fewer than ten. V and J are TRBV6-7 and TRBJ1-1; no clear D gene. TRBV6-7 is filed as an ORF, its function uncertain. The CDR3 contains 13 residues. Trimming took 2 bases from V and 3 from J, leaving 7 bases between them. CDR3 protein: CASSYGTYTEAFF. In nucleotides, the CDR3 is TGTGCCAGCAGTTACGGCACCTACACTGAAGCTTTCTTT.

The chain carries TRBV7-2 and TRBJ1-1; D not resolved. With 3 bases removed from V and 10 bases from J, the gap between germline ends came to 15 bases. Germline CDR1 SGHTA, CDR2 FQGNSA. The CDR3 length is 13 residues. CDR3 in amino acids: CASSFKGPEGAFF. CDR3 nucleotides: TGTGCCAGCAGCTTCAAGGGCCCCGAAGGAGCTTTCTTT.

This clonotype has a handful of counts. The CDR3: CASGLGSATGKGNTIYF. The CDR3 DNA is TGTGCTAGTGGTTTGGGATCGGCGACAGGGAAAGGAAACACCATATATTTT. This chain connects TRBV12-5 to TRBJ1-3; 7 bases agree with TRBD1. The germline V gene has CDR1 LGHNT and CDR2 FRNRAP. J lost 4 bases, V lost 1 base, and 10 bases had no gene match. This CDR3 has 17 amino acids.

The chain combines TRBV7-2 with TRBJ2-3; 7 bases map to TRBD2. Trimming removed 5 bases from V and 2 bases from J; junction bases left unmatched: 10. This CDR3 comprises 16 residues. In germline, CDR1 is SGHTA, CDR2 FQGNSA. This chain's CDR3 is CASSRRASGNTDTQYF. The CDR3 bases are TGTGCCAGCAGCCGAAGGGCTAGCGGAAACACAGATACGCAGTATTTT. Looking up the rest from reference TRBV7-2 and TRBJ2-3 gives the full variable domain: GAGVSQSPSNKVTEKGKDVELRCDPISGHTALYWYRQSLGQGLEFLIYFQGNSAPDKSGLPSDRFSAERTGGSVSTLTIQRTQQEDSAVYLCASSRRASGNTDTQYFGPGTRLTVL.

There are a few counts of this clonotype. The gene calls are TRBV12-3 or TRBV12-4 and TRBJ1-5; a weak D match, TRBD1 (6 bases). With 7 bases removed from V and 7 bases from J, the gap between germline ends came to 14 bases. The CDR3 has 13 amino acids. CDR3 nucleotide sequence: TGTGCCAGCAAGGTTACAGGGACCCAGCCCCAGCATTTT. Protein sequence: CASKVTGTQPQHF.

The V and J genes are TRBV5-1 and TRBJ1-3; no clear D. Germline V gene lookup returns CDR1 SGHRS and CDR2 YFSETQ. The length of the CDR3 is 13 residues. The V end was cut by 6 bases, the J end by 0 bases, with 7 bases between. The CDR3 protein is CASIGSSGNTIYF. The CDR3 DNA follows: TGCGCCAGCATCGGGAGCTCTGGAAACACCATATATTTT.

This sequence joins TRBV3-1 and TRBJ2-7; D remains unclear. Trimming removed 3 bases at V and 3 bases at J, with 12 bases between. There are 14 residues in the CDR3. CDR1 and CDR2 from the germline V gene are LGHDT and YNNKEL (reference sequence). CDR3 nucleotide sequence: TGTGCCAGCAGCCAGACTGGGCCTCTCTACGAGCAGTACTTC. Translated, it gives CASSQTGPLYEQYF.

This clonotype was observed at least ten times. The CDR3, as DNA: TGTGCCAGCAGCCCCCTGGGGGAGCGGGAGAGCGGGGAGCTGTTTTTT. Translating gives CASSPLGERESGELFF. This chain uses TRBV12-3 or TRBV12-4 with TRBJ2-2, with TRBD2 identical over 8 bases. V lost 6 bases to trimming and J lost 7 bases; unmatched junction nucleotides: 13. This CDR3 region has 16 residues.

This chain connects TRBV28 to TRBJ2-7; the match to TRBD2 covers 7 bases. Germline CDR1 is MDHEN and CDR2 is SYDVKM. V was clipped by 4 bases and J by 3 bases; unmatched bases: 6. The CDR3 runs to 14 residues. The CDR3 protein is CASSSGGGYYEQYF. As DNA, the CDR3 is TGTGCCAGCAGTTCCGGGGGAGGGTACTACGAGCAGTACTTC.